This entry features one T cell receptor (beta chain) sequence. The entry originates in a study of control samples from healthy donors and cancer patients. The CDR3 extends over 11 amino acids. The germline V gene has CDR1 SEHNR and CDR2 FQNEAQ (reference sequence). V lost 5 bases and J 5 bases, leaving 6 bases between the germline ends. Clones were sequenced by immunoSEQ multiplex PCR, and TCRdb holds only the in-frame ones, with some missing. The sample records roughly 120,000 clones, 90% to 95% being singletons. Sample: PBMCs. The source of this sequence is a man aged 45 to 65 with head and neck cancer. The rearrangement links TRBV7-9 to TRBJ2-5, with D uncertain. In DNA form, the CDR3 reads TGTGCCAGCAGCCTCCTGGAGACCCAGTACTTC. Its protein product is CASSLLETQYF.